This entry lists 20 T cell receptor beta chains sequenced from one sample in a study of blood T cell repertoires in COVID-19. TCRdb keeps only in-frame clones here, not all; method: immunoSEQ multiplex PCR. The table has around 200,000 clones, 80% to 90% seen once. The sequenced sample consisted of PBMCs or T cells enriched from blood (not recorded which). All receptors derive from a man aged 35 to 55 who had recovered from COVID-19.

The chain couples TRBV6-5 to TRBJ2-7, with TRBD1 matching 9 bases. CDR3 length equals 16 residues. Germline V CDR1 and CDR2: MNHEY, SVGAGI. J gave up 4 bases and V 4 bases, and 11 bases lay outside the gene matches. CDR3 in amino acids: CASSSWSGTGLYEQYF. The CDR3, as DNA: TGTGCCAGCAGTTCCTGGTCAGGGACAGGGCTATACGAGCAGTACTTC.

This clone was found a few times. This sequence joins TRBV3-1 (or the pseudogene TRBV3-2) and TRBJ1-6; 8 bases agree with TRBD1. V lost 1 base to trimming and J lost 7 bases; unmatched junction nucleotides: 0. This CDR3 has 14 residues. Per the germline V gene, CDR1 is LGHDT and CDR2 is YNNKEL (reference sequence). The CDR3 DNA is TGTGCCAGCAGCCAAGGACAGGGGAATTCACCCCTCCACTTT. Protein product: CASSQGQGNSPLHF.

Here the CDR3 DNA reads TGTGCCAGCAGTTTATGGGACAGGGGGACAGATACGCAGTATTTT. Its protein is CASSLWDRGTDTQYF. The genes are TRBV28 and TRBJ2-3; 10 bases are shared with TRBD1. CDR1 and CDR2 (germline): MDHEN, SYDVKM. The CDR3 sequence is 15 residues long. V shed 0 bases, J shed 3 bases, and the junction held 0 bases outside the gene matches. The variable domain in full, with the rest retrieved from reference TRBV28 and TRBJ2-3, is DVKVTQSSRYLVKRTGEKVFLECVQDMDHENMFWYRQDPGLGLRLIYFSYDVKMKEKGDIPEGYSVSREKKERFSLILESASTNQTSMYLCASSLWDRGTDTQYFGPGTRLTVL.

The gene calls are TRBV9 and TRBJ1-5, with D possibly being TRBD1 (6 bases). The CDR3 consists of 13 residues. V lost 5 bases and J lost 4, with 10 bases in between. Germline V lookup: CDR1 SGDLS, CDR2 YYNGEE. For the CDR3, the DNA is TGTGCCAGCAGTCAAGGACAGAATCAGCCCCAGCATTTT. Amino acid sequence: CASSQGQNQPQHF. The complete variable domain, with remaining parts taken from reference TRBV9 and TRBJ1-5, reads DSGVTQTPKHLITATGQRVTLRCSPRSGDLSVYWYQQSLDQGLQFLIQYYNGEERAKGNILERFSAQQFPDLHSELNLSSLELGDSALYFCASSQGQNQPQHFGDGTRLSIL.

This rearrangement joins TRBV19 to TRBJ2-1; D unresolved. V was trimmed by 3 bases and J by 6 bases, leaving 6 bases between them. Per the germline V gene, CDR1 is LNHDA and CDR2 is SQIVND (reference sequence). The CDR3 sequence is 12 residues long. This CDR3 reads CASSMSLNEQFF. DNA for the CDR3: TGTGCCAGTAGTATGTCCCTCAATGAGCAGTTCTTC.

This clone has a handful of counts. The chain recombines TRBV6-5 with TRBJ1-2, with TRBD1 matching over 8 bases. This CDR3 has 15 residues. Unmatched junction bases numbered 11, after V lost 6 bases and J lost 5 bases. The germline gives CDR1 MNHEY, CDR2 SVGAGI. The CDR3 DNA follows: TGTGCCAGCAGCCCAACCGGGACAGGCACTTATGGCTACACCTTC. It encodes CASSPTGTGTYGYTF.

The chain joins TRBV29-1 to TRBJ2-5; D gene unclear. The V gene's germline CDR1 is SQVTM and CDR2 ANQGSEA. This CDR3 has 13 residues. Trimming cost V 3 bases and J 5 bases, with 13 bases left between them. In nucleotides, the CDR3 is TGCAGCGTTGACGCTAGACTCGAGGAGACCCAGTACTTC. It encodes CSVDARLEETQYF.

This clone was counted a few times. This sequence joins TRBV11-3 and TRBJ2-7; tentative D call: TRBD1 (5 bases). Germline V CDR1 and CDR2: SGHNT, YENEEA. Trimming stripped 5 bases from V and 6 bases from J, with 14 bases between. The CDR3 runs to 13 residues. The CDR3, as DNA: TGTGCCAGCAGCCGACAGCCTTTGAGCGAGCAGTACTTC. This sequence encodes CASSRQPLSEQYF. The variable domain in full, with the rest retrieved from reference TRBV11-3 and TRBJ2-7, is EAGVVQSPRYKIIEKKQPVAFWCNPISGHNTLYWYLQNLGQGPELLIRYENEEAVDDSQLPKDRFSAERLKGVDSTLKIQPAELGDSAVYLCASSRQPLSEQYFGPGTRLTVT.

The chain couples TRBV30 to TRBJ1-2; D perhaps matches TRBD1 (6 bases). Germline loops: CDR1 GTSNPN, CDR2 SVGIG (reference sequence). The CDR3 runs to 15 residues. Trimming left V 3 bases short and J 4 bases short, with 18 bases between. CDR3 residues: CAWRPRYGGSYGYTF. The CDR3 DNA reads TGTGCCTGGAGACCTAGATATGGGGGCAGCTATGGCTACACCTTC.

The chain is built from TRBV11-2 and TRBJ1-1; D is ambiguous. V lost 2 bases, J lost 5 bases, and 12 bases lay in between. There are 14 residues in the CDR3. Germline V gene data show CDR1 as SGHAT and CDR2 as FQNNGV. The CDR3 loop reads CASSLSRGVTEAFF. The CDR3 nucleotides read TGTGCCAGCAGCTTAAGTCGGGGTGTTACTGAAGCTTTCTTT.

CDR3 loop: CSDQEGRGLFGYTF. The CDR3 DNA follows: TGCAGCGACCAAGAGGGGAGAGGACTATTTGGCTACACCTTC. This chain joins TRBV29-1 and TRBJ1-2, with D perhaps matching TRBD1 (5 bases). Trimming took 7 bases from V and 7 from J, leaving 22 bases between them. The CDR3 sequence is 14 residues long. Germline V lookup: CDR1 SQVTM, CDR2 ANQGSEA.

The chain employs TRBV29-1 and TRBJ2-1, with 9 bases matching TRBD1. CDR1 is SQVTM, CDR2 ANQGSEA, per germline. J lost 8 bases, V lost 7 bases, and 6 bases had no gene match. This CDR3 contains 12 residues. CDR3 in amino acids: CSAGGQGYEQFF. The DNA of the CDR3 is TGCAGCGCCGGAGGACAGGGGTATGAGCAGTTCTTC.

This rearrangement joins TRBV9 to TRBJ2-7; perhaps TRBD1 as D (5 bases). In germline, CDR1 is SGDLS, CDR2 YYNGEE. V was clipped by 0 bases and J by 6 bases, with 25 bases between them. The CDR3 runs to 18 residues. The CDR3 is CASSVASGLGAGHIEQYF. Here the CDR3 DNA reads TGTGCCAGCAGCGTAGCGAGTGGCTTAGGGGCCGGCCATATCGAGCAGTACTTC.

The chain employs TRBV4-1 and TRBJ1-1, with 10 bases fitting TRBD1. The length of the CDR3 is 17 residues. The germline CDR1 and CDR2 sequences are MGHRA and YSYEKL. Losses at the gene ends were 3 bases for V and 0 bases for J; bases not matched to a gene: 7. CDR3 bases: TGCGCCAGCAGCCAGGGACAGGGGCCAAACATGAACACTGAAGCTTTCTTT. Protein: CASSQGQGPNMNTEAFF.

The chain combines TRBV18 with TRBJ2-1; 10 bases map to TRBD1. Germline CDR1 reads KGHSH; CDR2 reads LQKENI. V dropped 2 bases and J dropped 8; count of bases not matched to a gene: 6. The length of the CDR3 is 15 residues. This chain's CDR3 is CASSPLKGTGDEQFF. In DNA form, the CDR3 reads TGTGCCAGCTCACCATTGAAGGGGACAGGGGATGAGCAGTTCTTC. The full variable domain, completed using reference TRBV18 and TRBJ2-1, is NAGVMQNPRHLVRRRGQEARLRCSPMKGHSHVYWYRQLPEEGLKFMVYLQKENIIDESGMPKERFSAEFPKEGPSILRIQQVVRGDSAAYFCASSPLKGTGDEQFFGPGTRLTVL.

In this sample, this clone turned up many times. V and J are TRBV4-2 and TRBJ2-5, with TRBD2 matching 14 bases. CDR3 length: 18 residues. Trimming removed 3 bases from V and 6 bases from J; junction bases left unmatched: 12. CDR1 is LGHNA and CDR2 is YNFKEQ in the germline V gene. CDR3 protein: CASSHGTSGSRFLKTQYF. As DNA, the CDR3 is TGTGCCAGCAGCCATGGGACTAGCGGGAGCCGTTTTTTAAAGACCCAGTACTTC.

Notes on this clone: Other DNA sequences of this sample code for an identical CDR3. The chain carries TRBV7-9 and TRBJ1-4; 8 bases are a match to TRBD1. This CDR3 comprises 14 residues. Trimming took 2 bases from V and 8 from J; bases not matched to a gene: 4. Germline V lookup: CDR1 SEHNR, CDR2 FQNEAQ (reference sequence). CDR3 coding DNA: TGTGCCAGCAGCTTACAGGGGGCTGGGGAAAAACTGTTTTTT. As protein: CASSLQGAGEKLFF.

The CDR3 reads CASSPRGGLNEQFF. CDR3 DNA sequence: TGTGCCAGCAGCCCCCGAGGCGGACTCAATGAGCAGTTCTTC. This sequence joins TRBV7-2 and TRBJ2-1, with D possibly being TRBD2 (5 bases). CDR3 length equals 14 residues. The germline CDR1 and CDR2 sequences are SGHTA and FQGNSA. Trimming cost V 5 bases and J 6 bases, with 14 bases left between them.

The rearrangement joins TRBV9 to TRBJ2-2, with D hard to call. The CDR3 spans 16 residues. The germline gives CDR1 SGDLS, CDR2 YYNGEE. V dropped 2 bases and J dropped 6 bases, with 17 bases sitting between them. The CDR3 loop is CASSVSSGFVAGELFF. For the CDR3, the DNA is TGTGCCAGCAGCGTTTCATCCGGGTTCGTCGCCGGGGAGCTGTTTTTT.

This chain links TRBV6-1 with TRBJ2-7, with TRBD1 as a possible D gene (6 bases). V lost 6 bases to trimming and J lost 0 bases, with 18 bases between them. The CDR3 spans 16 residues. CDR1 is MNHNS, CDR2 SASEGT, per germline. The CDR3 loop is CASRESTGFSSYEQYF. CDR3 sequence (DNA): TGTGCCAGCAGAGAATCCACAGGGTTTAGCTCCTACGAGCAGTACTTC.